These T cell receptor beta chains were read from a single sample in a study of blood T cell repertoires in COVID-19. Assay: immunoSEQ multiplex PCR; the TCRdb copy retains only in-frame clones and omits some. In the table there are approximately 75,000 clones, about 76% of which are singletons. Source material: peripheral blood. The receptors come from an elderly woman with active or convalescent COVID-19. The CDR3 runs from the conserved cysteine through the conserved F or W. Rows may omit the clone size; those that give it use once, few, many or a size class.

CDR3 length	clone size	V gene	J gene	CDR3 protein
12	NA	TRBV7-2	TRBJ2-7	CASSLSPNEQYF
12	NA	TRBV27	TRBJ1-4	CASSPRRGKLFF
17	NA	TRBV6-2/TRBV6-3	TRBJ2-1	CASSYLTSGDGDNEQFF
13	NA	TRBV28	TRBJ2-4	CASRGPGGNIQYF
13	NA	TRBV30	TRBJ1-1	CASNRGPDTEAFF
13	few	TRBV12-3/TRBV12-4	TRBJ1-1	CASSPDLNTEAFF
15	NA	TRBV6-5	TRBJ1-1	CASRATRWSNTEAFF
15	NA	TRBV7-9	TRBJ1-5	CASSLGGGLGQPQHF
16	NA	TRBV4-3	TRBJ1-6	CASSQGVQGVLSPLHF
12	few	TRBV5-1	TRBJ1-1	CASSTGYTEAFF
15	NA	TRBV11-3	TRBJ2-2	CASKLTGSGTGELFF
15	NA	TRBV6-5	TRBJ2-5	CASTAGVTLQETQYF
13	NA	TRBV7-2	TRBJ2-5	CASSLLQGETQYF
11	NA	TRBV7-2	TRBJ2-1	CASSSLGEQFF
16	few	TRBV7-8	TRBJ1-6	CASSLSRESYNSPLHF
20	NA	TRBV4-3	TRBJ2-3	CASSQDYQTSGATSTDTQYF
15	NA	TRBV18	TRBJ1-5	CASSGRTGGLEPQHF
12	NA	TRBV28	TRBJ1-1	CASSEQGTEAFF
16	few	TRBV6-5	TRBJ1-2	CASSYSLRDNSFGYTF
16	NA	TRBV6-2/TRBV6-3	TRBJ2-2	CASNPLGGGFPGELFF
14	once	TRBV18	TRBJ1-1	CASSPAGGDTEAFF
14	NA	TRBV10-3	TRBJ2-5	CAIATFQGQETQYF
14	NA	TRBV6-5	TRBJ1-2	CASSLGPGGKGYTF
14	NA	TRBV6-2/TRBV6-3	TRBJ2-4	CASSYSGGWNIQYF
10	once	TRBV2	TRBJ2-2	CASSLGELFF
16	NA	TRBV28	TRBJ2-2	CASSSTLAGNTGELFF
14	NA	TRBV2	TRBJ1-1	CASSEMPPGTEAFF
16	NA	TRBV11-2	TRBJ1-2	CASSLDFGAGNYGYTF
13	NA	TRBV18	TRBJ1-2	CASSRGQGRGYTF
14	once	TRBV6-5	TRBJ1-4	CASSSSATNEKLFF
15	NA	TRBV14	TRBJ2-5	CASSGTSGGRATQYF
16	once	TRBV5-1	TRBJ2-3	CASSRRQGVGTDTQYF
16	many	TRBV7-7	TRBJ2-5	CASSLGGLPYQETQYF
16	NA	TRBV27	TRBJ2-1	CASSSGQWSSYNEQFF
15	many	TRBV5-1	TRBJ2-2	CASKRVQGASGELFF
16	NA	TRBV5-1	TRBJ2-1	CASSLSSGGAWSEQFF
15	NA	TRBV2	TRBJ2-2	CASSRDRGVAGELFF
17	many	TRBV6-4	TRBJ2-2	CASSRSGTGANTGELFF
14	NA	TRBV7-9	TRBJ1-1	CASSSTGGRTEAFF
14	NA	TRBV7-9	TRBJ1-2	CASSLAVAGFGYTF
19	NA	TRBV12-2	TRBJ1-3	CASRYHLLLTDYSGNTIYF
15	NA	TRBV18	TRBJ1-2	CASSPAQLGAGGYTF
14	NA	TRBV13	TRBJ2-7	CASSFYVNSYEQYF
15	NA	TRBV10-3	TRBJ1-5	CAISGGPIRGQPQHF
15	NA	TRBV6-1	TRBJ1-5	CASSDKWTGMWPQHF
18	few	TRBV5-6	TRBJ1-2	CASSLGEQRRAPNYGYTF
12	NA	TRBV30	TRBJ1-1	CAWSQVNTEAFF
14	NA	TRBV5-1	TRBJ2-5	CASSLAQVQETQYF
15	NA	TRBV6-6	TRBJ1-5	CASSWELWGNQPQHF
15	NA	TRBV4-3	TRBJ1-1	CASSPSRTTNTEAFF
14	NA	TRBV19	TRBJ2-1	CASSSSGEYNEQFF
14	NA	TRBV11-2	TRBJ2-1	CASSLATSYNEQFF
15	NA	TRBV2	TRBJ1-5	CASSEGTGFNQPQHF
15	few	TRBV5-1	TRBJ1-4	CASSFGQGRNEKLFF
14	NA	TRBV2	TRBJ2-3	CASSVRLVTDTQYF
15	NA	TRBV19	TRBJ2-7	CASSPYMGQSYEQYF